Presented here are 3 T cell receptor beta chains from one specimen sequenced in a study of T cells after yellow fever vaccination (dated by TCRdb to between 2019 and 2020). Library preparation employed 5' RACE. The sequencing machine was an Illumina NovaSeq 6000. The public reads were reprocessed in TCRdb via fastp at Q25 and MiXCR, keeping in-frame beta chains. Every CDR3 protein is listed once, alongside the most common genes and DNA of its rows. This sample gives about 320,000 distinct CDR3 sequences in total; about an eighth of them show up just once. Around 3% of the sample goes to the ten largest clones. The sample's treatment or condition label, in plain terms: live attenuated yellow fever vaccine strain. The sequencing used CD4+ T cells sorted from PBMCs, collected 15 days after the yellow fever booster vaccination. These receptors were collected from a man between 18 and 29 years old who received the YFV17D yellow fever vaccine.

The chain uses TRBV11-2 and TRBJ2-2, with 7 bases aligning to TRBD2. The V gene's germline CDR1 is SGHAT and CDR2 FQNNGV. The CDR3 covers 12 residues. CDR3 nucleotide sequence: TGTGGGGGAGGGTCCGGAACCGGGGAGCTGTTTTTT. Its protein is CGGGSGTGELFF.

The rearrangement uses TRBV5-1 and TRBJ2-7; TRBD1 agrees at 9 bases. The CDR3 is 14 residues long. J lost 9 bases, V lost 0 bases, and 7 bases had no gene match. Per germline, CDR1 SGHRS and CDR2 YFSETQ. CDR3 bases: TGCGCCAGCAGCTTGGCTCGGGACAGGGCCGTGCAGTACGTC. Its translation: CASSLARDRAVQYV.

This clonotype was recorded at least ten times. The genes are TRBV6-5 and TRBJ1-1; the D gene is possibly TRBD1 (6 bases). V dropped 6 bases and J dropped 1 base, with 15 bases sitting between them. There are 15 residues in the CDR3. Germline values: CDR1 MNHEY, CDR2 SVGAGI. Here the CDR3 DNA reads TGTGCCAGCAGAATCAACGCCAGGGGGAACACTGAAGCTTTCTTT. This encodes CASRINARGNTEAFF.